The 10 T cell receptor beta chains listed next were all sequenced from one sample in a study of vaccination and CD4 T cells after COVID-19. As to treatment: approximately 9-day PBMC culture with coronavirus spike peptide pools or control peptides (ViraFEST assay). With the Oncomine TCR Beta short-read assay, DNA from cultured CD4+ T cells was sequenced. TCRdb recomputed calls from the PCR reads with MiXCR, one row per CDR3 protein. Of under 25,000 distinct CDR3 sequences in the sample, roughly 50% were seen once. These receptors' targets are unknown. Sequencing used cultured CD4+ T cells from blood. The receptors were gathered from a human donor with COVID-19.

The chain uses TRBV12-3 or TRBV12-4 and TRBJ2-4; D ambiguous. The V end lost 2 bases, the J end lost 0 bases, and 2 bases lay between the germline ends. This CDR3 has 13 residues. Here the CDR3 reads CASSLIAKNIQYF. CDR3 DNA: TGTGCCAGCAGTTTAATAGCCAAAAACATTCAGTACTTC.

The rearrangement uses TRBV10-3 and TRBJ2-2; D unresolved. There are 13 residues in the CDR3. With 4 bases removed from V and 6 bases from J, the gap between germline ends came to 9 bases. The germline CDR1 and CDR2 sequences are ENHRY and SYGVKD. This CDR3 is CAISVFGPGELFF. The CDR3 region has the DNA TGTGCCATCAGTGTTTTCGGTCCCGGGGAGCTGTTTTTT.

This clonotype was counted once. The V and J genes are TRBV2 and TRBJ2-6, with TRBD2 as a possible D gene (7 bases). The germline V gene has CDR1 SNHLY and CDR2 FYNNEI. V lost 7 bases to trimming and J lost 1 base, with 14 bases between them. CDR3 size: 16 residues. The CDR3 nucleotides are TGTGCCAGCACCAAAGGGGGGGGATCTGGGGCCAACGTCCTGACTTTC. This gives the protein CASTKGGGSGANVLTF.

V gene TRBV7-9 combines with J gene TRBJ1-1; the D gene is possibly TRBD1 (5 bases). CDR3 length: 14 residues. In germline, CDR1 is SEHNR, CDR2 FQNEAQ (reference sequence). The ends were cut back, 3 bases at V and 1 base at J, with 9 bases in the middle. CDR3 coding DNA: TGTGCCAGCAGCTTCCTACAGGAGAACACTGAAGCTTTCTTT. As protein: CASSFLQENTEAFF.

The chain combines TRBV24-1 with TRBJ2-5; possibly TRBD1 for D (5 bases). V was cut by 4 bases and J by 1 base, with 9 bases left in between. This CDR3 has 14 residues. CDR1 KGHDR and CDR2 SFDVKD come from the germline V gene. CDR3 in DNA: TGTGCCACCAGTGACCATACAGGCCAAGAGACCCAGTACTTC. Translation: CATSDHTGQETQYF.

This rearrangement joins TRBV5-4 to TRBJ2-4; tentatively, D is TRBD1 (6 bases). Germline assignment: CDR1 SGHNT and CDR2 YYREEE (reference sequence). Trimming removed 0 bases from V and 1 base from J, with 8 bases in between. The CDR3 consists of 15 residues. This CDR3 reads CASSLAGEAKNIQYF. For the CDR3, the DNA is TGTGCCAGCAGCTTGGCAGGGGAGGCCAAAAACATTCAGTACTTC.

This clonotype has just a few counts. The genes are TRBV20-1 and TRBJ1-1; D is ambiguous. The V gene lost 7 bases and the J gene lost 5 bases, with 11 bases spanning the gap. The CDR3 contains 11 residues. Germline CDR1 and CDR2: DFQATT and SNEGSKA (reference sequence). DNA of the CDR3: TGCAGTGTCCTCACGGGGACTGAAGCTTTCTTT. Its protein product is CSVLTGTEAFF.

This clonotype turned up a few times. This CDR3 is CATSDLGTADTQYF. The CDR3 region has the DNA TGTGCCACCAGTGATTTAGGGACAGCAGATACGCAGTATTTT. The rearrangement uses TRBV24-1 and TRBJ2-3; 7 nucleotides align to TRBD1. After removal of 1 base from V and 4 bases from J, the junction contained 1 base not matched to a gene. Germline V gene lookup returns CDR1 KGHDR and CDR2 SFDVKD. This CDR3 has 14 amino acids.

This clonotype occurred a few times. This sequence joins TRBV6-1 and TRBJ1-1; a weak D match, TRBD1 (6 bases). CDR3 length: 14 residues. The germline CDR1 and CDR2 sequences are MNHNS and SASEGT. V lost 6 bases, J lost 0 bases, and 11 bases lay in between. DNA for the CDR3: TGTGCCAGCAGACGACAGGCTATGAACACTGAAGCTTTCTTT. This gives the protein CASRRQAMNTEAFF.

The chain carries TRBV19 and TRBJ1-1, with D hard to call. The CDR3 is 13 residues long. Per the germline V gene, CDR1 is LNHDA and CDR2 is SQIVND (reference sequence). The V gene lost 5 bases and the J gene lost 4 bases, with 11 bases spanning the gap. The CDR3 bases are TGTGCCAGTAGTGGCAGCATCAGCACTGAAGCTTTCTTT. Protein product: CASSGSISTEAFF.